The rows below give T cell receptor beta chains drawn from one sample of a study of siplizumab effects on memory and regulatory T cells. Produced via immunoSEQ multiplex PCR; TCRdb's table is partial and in-frame only. The sample shows 75,000 to 95,000 clones, 85% to 90% of them seen only once. Sequenced input: CD4+ T cells sorted from blood. The receptors shown here come from a human donor in good health. The CDR3 runs from the conserved cysteine through the conserved F or W. D genes are given only for firm matches. Not all rows give a size; the values are once, few, many and, for expanded clones, a class.

J	V	D	size	CDR3	DNA
TRBJ2-5	TRBV9	TRBD1	.	CASSDYSPGTGIETQYF	TGTGCCAGCAGCGACTACAGTCCCGGGACAGGGATAGAGACCCAGTACTTC
TRBJ2-7	TRBV18	.	.	CASSPPSFQYEQYF	TGTGCCAGCTCACCACCGAGTTTCCAGTACGAGCAGTACTTC
TRBJ2-3	TRBV4-3	TRBD2	.	CASSHRGLAGTDTQYF	TGCGCCAGCAGCCACCGGGGACTAGCGGGAACAGATACGCAGTATTTT
TRBJ2-7	TRBV11-2	.	.	CASSPTPGAYEQYF	TGTGCCAGCAGCCCAACCCCGGGGGCCTACGAGCAGTACTTC
TRBJ1-2	TRBV19	.	.	CASSTWVGLDGYTF	TGTGCCAGTAGTACCTGGGTCGGGCTCGATGGCTACACCTTC
TRBJ2-1	TRBV6-5	.	.	CASGGQRDYNEQFF	TGTGCCAGCGGGGGGCAGCGGGACTACAATGAGCAGTTCTTC
TRBJ1-2	TRBV14	TRBD1	.	CASSRTGGYGYTF	TGTGCCAGCAGTCGGACAGGGGGCTATGGCTACACCTTC
TRBJ2-7	TRBV15	.	.	CATSRDTRESYEQYF	TGTGCCACCAGCAGAGATACGAGGGAGAGTTACGAGCAGTACTTC
TRBJ2-5	TRBV6-1	.	once	CASMMTSIQETQYF	TGTGCCAGCATGATGACAAGTATTCAAGAGACCCAGTACTTC
TRBJ1-2	TRBV5-1	.	.	CASSGGGRGYTF	TGCGCCAGCAGCGGCGGGGGCCGCGGCTACACCTTC
TRBJ1-1	TRBV28	.	once	CASENLSGEAFF	TGTGCCAGCGAGAACCTGTCAGGTGAAGCTTTCTTT
TRBJ2-7	TRBV2	TRBD2	.	CASSEALPGTSGRWYEQYF	TGTGCCAGCAGTGAAGCGCTTCCAGGGACTAGCGGGAGGTGGTACGAGCAGTACTTC
TRBJ1-1	TRBV4-3	.	.	CASSQVETSGVMGTEAFF	TGCGCCAGCAGCCAAGTGGAGACTTCAGGGGTAATGGGCACTGAAGCTTTCTTT
TRBJ1-5	TRBV4-1	.	.	CASSQDGRGWQPQHF	TGCGCCAGCAGCCAAGATGGCAGGGGTTGGCAGCCCCAGCATTTT
TRBJ1-2	TRBV13	.	.	CASSLRQSLNYGYTF	TGTGCCAGCAGCTTAAGGCAGAGCTTAAACTATGGCTACACCTTC
TRBJ2-7	TRBV7-2	.	.	CASSRRTRDEQYF	TGTGCCAGCAGCCGCCGCACCAGGGACGAGCAGTACTTC
TRBJ1-4	TRBV11-3	TRBD1	.	CASSLGQAYEKLFF	TGTGCCAGCAGCTTGGGACAGGCTTATGAAAAACTGTTTTTT
TRBJ2-3	TRBV7-3	.	.	CASSEGNADTQYF	TGTGCCAGCAGTGAAGGGAACGCAGATACGCAGTATTTT
TRBJ2-2	TRBV9	TRBD1	.	CASSGVGDRPNTGELFF	TGTGCCAGCAGCGGGGTAGGGGACAGGCCGAACACCGGGGAGCTGTTTTTT
TRBJ2-7	TRBV5-8	TRBD1	.	CASSLDRGPREQYF	TGTGCCAGCAGCTTAGACAGGGGTCCCCGCGAGCAGTACTTC
TRBJ1-6	TRBV7-3	.	.	CASSLLATNNSPLHF	TGTGCCAGCAGCTTACTCGCGACTAATAATTCACCCCTCCACTTT
TRBJ2-2	TRBV9	.	few	CASSASRAGTANTGELFF	TGTGCCAGCAGCGCAAGTCGGGCAGGGACGGCGAACACCGGGGAGCTGTTTTTT
TRBJ2-7	TRBV7-2	.	.	CASSFWAGGYEQYF	TGTGCCAGCAGCTTTTGGGCAGGGGGGTACGAGCAGTACTTC
TRBJ2-3	TRBV7-8	.	.	CASSGRSVGGTDTQYF	TGTGCCAGCAGCGGGCGGTCCGTCGGAGGCACAGATACGCAGTATTTT
TRBJ2-3	TRBV4-2	TRBD2	.	CASSQVFGGRDTDTQYF	TGTGCCAGCAGCCAAGTGTTCGGCGGGAGGGACACAGATACGCAGTATTTT
TRBJ2-1	TRBV7-6	TRBD2	.	CASSPRTSSEQFF	TGTGCCAGCAGCCCTAGGACTAGTAGTGAGCAGTTCTTC
TRBJ2-2	TRBV29-1	TRBD2	.	CSVVGGSAGELFF	TGCAGCGTTGTTGGCGGGAGTGCCGGGGAGCTGTTTTTT
TRBJ2-3	TRBV13	TRBD2	.	CASSSQTSGGTDTQYF	TGTGCCAGCAGCTCACAGACTAGCGGGGGCACAGATACGCAGTATTTT
TRBJ1-2	TRBV6-5	.	.	CASFRGGLDGYTF	TGTGCCAGCTTTCGAGGGGGATTGGATGGCTACACCTTC
TRBJ1-3	TRBV27	.	.	CASGGSRRLF	TGTGCCAGCGGGGGATCGCGGAGGCTCTTT
TRBJ2-2	TRBV23-1	TRBD2	.	CASTRTSGRTDTGELFF	TGCGCCAGCACCCGGACTAGCGGGAGGACTGACACCGGGGAGCTGTTTTTT
TRBJ2-1	TRBV5-4	TRBD1	.	CASSPRDRAYNEQFF	TGTGCCAGCAGCCCCAGGGACAGAGCCTACAATGAGCAGTTCTTC
TRBJ1-2	TRBV9	.	.	CASSEGPAGNYGYTF	TGTGCCAGCAGCGAGGGCCCGGCAGGGAACTATGGCTACACCTTC
TRBJ1-6	TRBV15	TRBD1	.	CATSRGQGNSPLHF	TGTGCCACCAGCAGAGGACAGGGGAATTCACCCCTCCACTTT
TRBJ2-2	TRBV7-3	TRBD1	.	CASSTQGRYTGELFF	TGTGCCAGCAGCACACAGGGGCGGTACACCGGGGAGCTGTTTTTT
TRBJ2-7	TRBV19	.	.	CASSTSGSLYEQYF	TGTGCCAGTAGTACCTCCGGGAGCCTCTACGAGCAGTACTTC
TRBJ1-1	TRBV28	.	.	CASRLVMNTEAFF	TGTGCCAGCAGGTTAGTGATGAACACTGAAGCTTTCTTT
TRBJ2-3	TRBV7-3	.	.	CASSFGGDTDTQYF	TGTGCCAGCAGCTTTGGAGGGGACACAGATACGCAGTATTTT
TRBJ2-2	TRBV9	.	.	CASSDGVAGNTGELFF	TGTGCCAGCAGCGACGGGGTGGCAGGCAACACCGGGGAGCTGTTTTTT
TRBJ2-1	TRBV28	TRBD2	.	CASSFGGGRILPRYNEQFF	TGTGCCAGCAGTTTCGGAGGCGGGAGGATTCTCCCTAGGTACAATGAGCAGTTCTTC
TRBJ1-4	TRBV6-4	.	.	CASSLGTGPNEKLFF	TGTGCCAGCAGCTTGGGAACAGGCCCTAATGAAAAACTGTTTTTT
TRBJ1-1	TRBV7-9	.	.	CASSLEGSNTEAFF	TGTGCCAGCAGCTTAGAGGGCTCTAACACTGAAGCTTTCTTT
TRBJ1-2	TRBV29-1	.	few	CSVDHRVSYGYTF	TGCAGCGTTGACCACAGGGTCAGCTATGGCTACACCTTC
TRBJ1-2	TRBV9	.	.	CASSSPGRYGYTF	TGTGCCAGCAGCTCCCCGGGACGCTATGGCTACACCTTC
TRBJ2-3	TRBV5-1	.	.	CASSLGYSHSTDTQYF	TGCGCCAGCAGCTTGGGCTACAGCCATAGCACAGATACGCAGTATTTT
TRBJ2-3	TRBV2	TRBD1	.	CATSRDRNTDTQYF	TGTGCCACCTCTCGGGACAGAAACACAGATACGCAGTATTTT
TRBJ2-7	TRBV6-1	.	.	CASSGGSHEQYF	TGTGCCAGCAGTGGCGGGTCCCACGAGCAGTACTTC
TRBJ2-7	TRBV19	TRBD1	.	CASSTDRGGGEQYF	TGTGCCAGTAGTACCGACAGGGGTGGTGGGGAGCAGTACTTC
TRBJ2-2	TRBV6-5	.	.	CASRPTGRRGELFF	TGTGCCAGCAGGCCTACAGGGCGAAGGGGGGAGCTGTTTTTT
TRBJ2-3	TRBV5-1	TRBD2	.	CASSSGLAGTDTQYF	TGCGCCAGCAGCTCTGGACTAGCAGGCACAGATACGCAGTATTTT
TRBJ1-3	TRBV19	TRBD1	.	CASIRTGGSGNTIYF	TGTGCCAGTATCCGGACAGGAGGCTCTGGAAACACCATATATTTT
TRBJ1-2	TRBV6-1	TRBD1	.	CASSGDRTHYGYTF	TGTGCCAGCAGTGGGGACAGAACTCACTATGGCTACACCTTC
TRBJ2-2	TRBV18	TRBD1	.	CASSSGQIHTGELFF	TGTGCCAGCTCGTCGGGACAGATTCACACCGGGGAGCTGTTTTTT
TRBJ2-2	TRBV10-3	TRBD2	.	CAISESWPGGNTGELFF	TGTGCCATCAGTGAGTCGTGGCCGGGGGGGAACACCGGGGAGCTGTTTTTT
TRBJ1-3	TRBV12-5	.	.	CASGLSGRNTIYF	TGTGCTAGTGGTTTGTCTGGGCGAAACACCATATATTTT
TRBJ2-1	TRBV28	TRBD2	few	CASTSAGTSGRNEQFF	TGTGCCAGCACATCCGCCGGGACTAGCGGGAGGAATGAGCAGTTCTTC
TRBJ2-3	TRBV9	TRBD2	.	CASSVGTSGRLSTDTQYF	TGTGCCAGCAGCGTAGGGACTAGCGGGAGGCTCAGCACAGATACGCAGTATTTT
TRBJ1-4	TRBV6-5	TRBD1	.	CASSYKTGGQKLFF	TGTGCCAGCAGTTATAAGACAGGGGGGCAAAAACTGTTTTTT
TRBJ1-2	TRBV4-3	.	.	CASSQDFGRVGYGYTF	TGCGCCAGCAGCCAAGACTTTGGCAGGGTAGGGTATGGCTACACCTTC